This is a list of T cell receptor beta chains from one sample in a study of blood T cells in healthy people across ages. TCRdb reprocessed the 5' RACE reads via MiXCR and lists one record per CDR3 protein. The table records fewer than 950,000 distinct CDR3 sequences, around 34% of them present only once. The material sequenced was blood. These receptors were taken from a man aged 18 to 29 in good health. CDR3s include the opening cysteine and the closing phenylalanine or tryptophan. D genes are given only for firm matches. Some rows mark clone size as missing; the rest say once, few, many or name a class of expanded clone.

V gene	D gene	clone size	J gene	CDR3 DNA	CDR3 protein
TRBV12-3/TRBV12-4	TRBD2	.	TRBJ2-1	TGTGCCAGCATCCTGGGGGGGGGAGGTCGAGAGCAGTTCTTC	CASILGGGGREQFF
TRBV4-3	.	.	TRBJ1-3	TGCGCCAGCAGCCAAGTCGGGGGGGACTCTGGAAACACCATATATTTT	CASSQVGGDSGNTIYF
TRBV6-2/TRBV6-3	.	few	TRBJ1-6	TGTGCCAGCAGAAGAGAGCAGGGGTGGTCACCCCTCCACTTT	CASRREQGWSPLHF
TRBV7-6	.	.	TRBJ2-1	TGTGCCAGCAGCCAAGGGTGGGGAGTCAATGAGCAGTTCTTC	CASSQGWGVNEQFF
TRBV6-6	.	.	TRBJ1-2	TGTGCCAGCAGTTACTCGGACGGGAAAAACTATGGCTACACCTTC	CASSYSDGKNYGYTF
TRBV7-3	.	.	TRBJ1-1	TGTGCCAGCAGCTTCCCTGGGGGGCAAAATGAAGCTTTCTTT	CASSFPGGQNEAFF
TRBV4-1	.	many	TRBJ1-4	TGCGCCAGCAGCCAAGGGGAGTACAGGGAGACTGAAAAACTGTTTTTT	CASSQGEYRETEKLFF
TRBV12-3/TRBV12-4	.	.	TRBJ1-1	TGTGCCAGCAGACGGACAGCCACTGAAGCTTTCTTT	CASRRTATEAFF
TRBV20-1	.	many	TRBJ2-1	TGCAGTGCTAACACAGGGAATGAGCAGTTCTTC	CSANTGNEQFF
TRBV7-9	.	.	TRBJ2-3	TGTGCCAGCAGCTTACGGACTATGAAAGGAGATACGCAGTATTTT	CASSLRTMKGDTQYF
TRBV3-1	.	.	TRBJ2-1	TGTGCCAGCAGCCATAGGCGGGGACTTAGGAATGAGCAGTTCTTC	CASSHRRGLRNEQFF
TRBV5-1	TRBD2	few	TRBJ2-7	TGCGCCAGCAGAAACATAGCGGGGGAGATCTACGAGCAGTACTTC	CASRNIAGEIYEQYF
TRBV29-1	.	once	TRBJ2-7	TGCAGCGTCGCGGGTCGGCAAACCTACGAGCAGTACTTC	CSVAGRQTYEQYF
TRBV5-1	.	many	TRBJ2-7	TGCGCCAGCAGCTTGGAGTTTACAGGGAACGAGCAGTACTTC	CASSLEFTGNEQYF
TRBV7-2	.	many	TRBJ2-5	TGTGCCAGCAGCCCACGACCGGGAGAGACCCAGTACTTC	CASSPRPGETQYF
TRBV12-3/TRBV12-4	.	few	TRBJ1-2	TGTGCCAGCACCCTCGTGGGCATTCCTAACTATGGCTACACCTTC	CASTLVGIPNYGYTF
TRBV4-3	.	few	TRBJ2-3	TGCGCCAGCAGCCAAGGGTCCCAGGGTAACGTGGATACGCAGTATTTT	CASSQGSQGNVDTQYF
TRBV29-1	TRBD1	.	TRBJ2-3	TGCAGCGTTGAAGCAAGGGGGCTAGGGACGCAGTATTTT	CSVEARGLGTQYF
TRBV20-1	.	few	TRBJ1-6	TGCAGTGCTACCCTCAGGGGCAATTCACCCCTCCACTTT	CSATLRGNSPLHF
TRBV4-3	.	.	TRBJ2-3	TGCGCCAGCAGCCAAGATTGGGGCCCCCCAGTCCCCACCGCAGATACGCAGTATTTT	CASSQDWGPPVPTADTQYF
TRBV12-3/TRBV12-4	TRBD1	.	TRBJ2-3	TGTGCCAGCAGTTTGGGACAGGGGTACACAGATACGCAGTATTTT	CASSLGQGYTDTQYF
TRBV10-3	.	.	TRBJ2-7	TGTGCCATCAGTGAGTCCGGAAATCAACTCTACGAGCAGTACTTC	CAISESGNQLYEQYF
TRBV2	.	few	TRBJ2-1	TGTGCCAGCGAGTTAGAACAGGGTTTGTTAAGCAATGAGCAGTTCTTC	CASELEQGLLSNEQFF
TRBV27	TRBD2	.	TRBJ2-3	TGTGCCAGCAGTTTAGAGGGCGGGGGTGATACGCAGTATTTT	CASSLEGGGDTQYF
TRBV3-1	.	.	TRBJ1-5	TGTGCCAGCAGCCAAGATCCAGGGTTGGGCATTCAGCCCCAGCATTTT	CASSQDPGLGIQPQHF
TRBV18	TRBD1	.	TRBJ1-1	TGTGCCAGCTCACCCATGGACAGGGCGAGTGAAGCTTTCTTT	CASSPMDRASEAFF
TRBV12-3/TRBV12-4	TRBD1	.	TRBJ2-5	TGTGCCAGCAGTGACGGGACAGGGAGGGAGGAGACCCAGTACTTC	CASSDGTGREETQYF
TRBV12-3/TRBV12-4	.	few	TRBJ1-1	TGTGCCAGCAGTTTCCCGGGACGGGTGACTGAAGCTTTCTTT	CASSFPGRVTEAFF
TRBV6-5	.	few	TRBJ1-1	TGTGCCAGCAGTTACACAGGGCCGAACACTGAAGCTTTCTTT	CASSYTGPNTEAFF
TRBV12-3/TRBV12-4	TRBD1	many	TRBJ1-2	TGTGCCAGCAGTGACGGGACAGCGTATGGCTACACCTTC	CASSDGTAYGYTF
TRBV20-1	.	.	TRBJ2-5	TGCAGTGCTAGAGACTCGGGACGGGGCGGCGAACAGTACTTC	CSARDSGRGGEQYF
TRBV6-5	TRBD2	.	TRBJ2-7	TGTGCCAGCAGTACCGGGGGCGGGGGGAGGTCCTACGAGCAGTACTTC	CASSTGGGGRSYEQYF
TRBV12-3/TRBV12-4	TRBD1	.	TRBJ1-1	TGTGCCAGCAGCCCGACAGGGGTCACCACTGAAGCTTTCTTT	CASSPTGVTTEAFF
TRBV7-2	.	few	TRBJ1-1	TGTGCCAGCAGCTTAGAACGGGGCCACACTGAAGCTTTCTTT	CASSLERGHTEAFF
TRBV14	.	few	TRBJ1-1	TGTGCCAGCAGCCCTACGACCATGAACACTGAAGCTTTCTTT	CASSPTTMNTEAFF
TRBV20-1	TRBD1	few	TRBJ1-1	TGCAGTGCTAGCCGGGGACAGGTCGCTGAAGCTTTCTTT	CSASRGQVAEAFF
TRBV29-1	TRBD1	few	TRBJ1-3	TGCAGCGTCCAGACCGGGACAGGGGGAAACACCATATATTTT	CSVQTGTGGNTIYF
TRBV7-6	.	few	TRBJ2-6	TGTGCCAGCAGCCCACAGGGACTTTCTGGGGCCAACGTCCTGACTTTC	CASSPQGLSGANVLTF
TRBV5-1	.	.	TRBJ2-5	TGCGCCAGCAGGACGAGACAGCAAGAGACCCAGTACTTC	CASRTRQQETQYF
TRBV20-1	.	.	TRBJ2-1	TGCAGTGCCTATAGCAATAATGAGCAGTTCTTC	CSAYSNNEQFF